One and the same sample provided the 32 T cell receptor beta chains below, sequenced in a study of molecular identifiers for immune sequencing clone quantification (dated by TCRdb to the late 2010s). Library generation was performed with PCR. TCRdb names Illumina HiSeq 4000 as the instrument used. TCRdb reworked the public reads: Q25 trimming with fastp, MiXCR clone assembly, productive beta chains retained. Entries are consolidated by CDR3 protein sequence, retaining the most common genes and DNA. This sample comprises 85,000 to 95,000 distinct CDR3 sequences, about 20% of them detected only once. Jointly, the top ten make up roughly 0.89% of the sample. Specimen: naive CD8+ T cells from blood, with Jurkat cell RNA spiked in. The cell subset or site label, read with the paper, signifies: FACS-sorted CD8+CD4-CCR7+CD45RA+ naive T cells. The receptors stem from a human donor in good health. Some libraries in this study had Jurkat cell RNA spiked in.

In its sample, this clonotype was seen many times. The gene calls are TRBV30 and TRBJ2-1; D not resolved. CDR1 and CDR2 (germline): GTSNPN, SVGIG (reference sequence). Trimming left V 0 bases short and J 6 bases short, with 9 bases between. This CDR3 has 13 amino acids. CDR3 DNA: TGTGCCTGGAGTGTTGATAGCTCCAATGAGCAGTTCTTC. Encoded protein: CAWSVDSSNEQFF.

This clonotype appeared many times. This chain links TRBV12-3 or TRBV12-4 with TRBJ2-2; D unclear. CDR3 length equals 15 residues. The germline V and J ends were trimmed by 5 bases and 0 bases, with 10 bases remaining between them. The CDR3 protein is CASSPKAPNTGELFF. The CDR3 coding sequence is TGTGCCAGCAGTCCCAAGGCCCCGAACACCGGGGAGCTGTTTTTT.

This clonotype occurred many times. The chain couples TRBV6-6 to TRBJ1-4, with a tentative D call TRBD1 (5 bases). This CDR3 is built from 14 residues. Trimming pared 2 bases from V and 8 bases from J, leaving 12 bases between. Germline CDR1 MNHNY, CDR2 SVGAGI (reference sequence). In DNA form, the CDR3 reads TGTGCCAGCAGTTACGACAGCACGACGGAAAAACTGTTTTTT. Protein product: CASSYDSTTEKLFF.

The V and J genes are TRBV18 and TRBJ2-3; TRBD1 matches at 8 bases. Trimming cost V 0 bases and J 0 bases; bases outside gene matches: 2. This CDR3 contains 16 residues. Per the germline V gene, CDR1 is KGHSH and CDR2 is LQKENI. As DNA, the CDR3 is TGTGCCAGCTCACCACCGGACAGGGTGAGCACAGATACGCAGTATTTT. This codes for CASSPPDRVSTDTQYF. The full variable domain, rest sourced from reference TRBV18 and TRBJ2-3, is NAGVMQNPRHLVRRRGQEARLRCSPMKGHSHVYWYRQLPEEGLKFMVYLQKENIIDESGMPKERFSAEFPKEGPSILRIQQVVRGDSAAYFCASSPPDRVSTDTQYFGPGTRLTVL.

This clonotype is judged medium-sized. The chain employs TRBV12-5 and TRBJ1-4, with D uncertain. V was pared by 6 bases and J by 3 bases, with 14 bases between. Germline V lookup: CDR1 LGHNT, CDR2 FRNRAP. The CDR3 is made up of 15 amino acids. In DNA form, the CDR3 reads TGTGCTAGTGGCGGGGATTTCGCAGCTAATGAAAAACTGTTTTTT. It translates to CASGGDFAANEKLFF.

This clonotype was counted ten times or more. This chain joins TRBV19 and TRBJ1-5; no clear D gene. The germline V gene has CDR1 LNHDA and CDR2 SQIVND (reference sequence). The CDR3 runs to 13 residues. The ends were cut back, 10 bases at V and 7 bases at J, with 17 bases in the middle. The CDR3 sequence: CATDDDQGQPQHF. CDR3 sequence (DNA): TGTGCCACCGACGACGATCAAGGGCAGCCCCAGCATTTT. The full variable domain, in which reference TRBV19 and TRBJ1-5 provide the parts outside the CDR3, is DGGITQSPKYLFRKEGQNVTLSCEQNLNHDAMYWYRQDPGQGLRLIYYSQIVNDFQKGDIAEGYSVSREKKESFPLTVTSAQKNPTAFYLCATDDDQGQPQHFGDGTRLSIL.

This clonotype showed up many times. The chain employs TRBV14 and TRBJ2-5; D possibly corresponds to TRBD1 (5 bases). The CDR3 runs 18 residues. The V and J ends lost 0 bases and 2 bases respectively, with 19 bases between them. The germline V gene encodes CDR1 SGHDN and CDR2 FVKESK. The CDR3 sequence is CASSQDSWVRGQQETQYF. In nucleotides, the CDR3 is TGTGCCAGCAGCCAAGACTCGTGGGTAAGGGGCCAGCAAGAGACCCAGTACTTC.

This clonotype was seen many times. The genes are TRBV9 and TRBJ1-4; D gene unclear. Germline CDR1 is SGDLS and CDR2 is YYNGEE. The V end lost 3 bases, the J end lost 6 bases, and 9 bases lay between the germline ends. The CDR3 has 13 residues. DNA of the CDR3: TGTGCCAGCAGCGGACCCCTAGATGAAAAACTGTTTTTT. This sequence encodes CASSGPLDEKLFF.

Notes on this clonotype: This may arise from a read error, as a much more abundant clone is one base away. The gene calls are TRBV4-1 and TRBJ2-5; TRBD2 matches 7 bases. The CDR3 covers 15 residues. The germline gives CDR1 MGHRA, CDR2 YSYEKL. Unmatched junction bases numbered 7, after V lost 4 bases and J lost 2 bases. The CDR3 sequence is CASSRRTSMQETQYF. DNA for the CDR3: TGCGCCAGCAGCCGAAGGACTAGTATGCAAGAGACCCAGTACTTC.

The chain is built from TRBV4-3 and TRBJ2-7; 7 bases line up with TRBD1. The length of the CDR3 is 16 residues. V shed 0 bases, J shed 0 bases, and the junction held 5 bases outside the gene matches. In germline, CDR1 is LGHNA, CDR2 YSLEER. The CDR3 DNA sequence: TGCGCCAGCAGCCAAGATCTGGGACAGAGCTCCTACGAGCAGTACTTC. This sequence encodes CASSQDLGQSSYEQYF.

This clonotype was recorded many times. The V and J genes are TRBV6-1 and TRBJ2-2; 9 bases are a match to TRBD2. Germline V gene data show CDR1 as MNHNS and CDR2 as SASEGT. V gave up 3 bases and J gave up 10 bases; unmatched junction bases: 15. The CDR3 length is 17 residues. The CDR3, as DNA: TGTGCCAGCAGTGAGATGGTAGCGGGGGACCCGACCAAGGAGCTGTTTTTT. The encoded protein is CASSEMVAGDPTKELFF.

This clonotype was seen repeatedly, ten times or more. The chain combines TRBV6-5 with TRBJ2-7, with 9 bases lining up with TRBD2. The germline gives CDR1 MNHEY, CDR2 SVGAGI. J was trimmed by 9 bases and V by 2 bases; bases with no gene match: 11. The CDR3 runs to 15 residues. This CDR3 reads CASSYIAGEGVGQYF. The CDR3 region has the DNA TGTGCCAGCAGTTACATAGCGGGAGAGGGGGTAGGGCAGTACTTC.

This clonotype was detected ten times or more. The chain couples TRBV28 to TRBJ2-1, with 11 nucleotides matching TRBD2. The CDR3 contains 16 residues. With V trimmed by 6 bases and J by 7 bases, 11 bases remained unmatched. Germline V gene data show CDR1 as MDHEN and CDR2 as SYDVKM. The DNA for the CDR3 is TGTGCCAGCAGCCCACCCCGCCGGACTAGCGGGAATGAGCAGTTCTTC. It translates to CASSPPRRTSGNEQFF.

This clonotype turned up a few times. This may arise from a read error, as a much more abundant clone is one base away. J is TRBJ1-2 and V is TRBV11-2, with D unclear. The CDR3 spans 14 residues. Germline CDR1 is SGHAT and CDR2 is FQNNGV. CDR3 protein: CAGSLESLNYGYTF. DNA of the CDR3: TGTGCCGGCAGCTTAGAATCCTTAAACTATGGCTACACCTTC.

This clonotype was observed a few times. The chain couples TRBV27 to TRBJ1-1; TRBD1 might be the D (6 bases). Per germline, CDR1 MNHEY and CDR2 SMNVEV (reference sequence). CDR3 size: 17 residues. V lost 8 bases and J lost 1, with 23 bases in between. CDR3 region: CASCAIAVQGPNTEAFF. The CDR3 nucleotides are TGTGCCAGCTGTGCCATCGCCGTACAGGGACCGAACACTGAAGCTTTCTTT.

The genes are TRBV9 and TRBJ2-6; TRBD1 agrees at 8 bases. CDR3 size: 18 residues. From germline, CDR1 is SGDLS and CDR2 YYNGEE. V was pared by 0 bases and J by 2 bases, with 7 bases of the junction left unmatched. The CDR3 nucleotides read TGTGCCAGCAGCGTAGCGCGGGACAGGCAAACTGGGGCCAACGTCCTGACTTTC. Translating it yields CASSVARDRQTGANVLTF.

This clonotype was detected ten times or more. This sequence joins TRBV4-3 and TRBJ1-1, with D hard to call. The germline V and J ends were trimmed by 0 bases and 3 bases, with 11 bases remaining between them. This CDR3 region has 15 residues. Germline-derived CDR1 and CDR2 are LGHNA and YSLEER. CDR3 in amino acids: CASSQDQGLYTEAFF. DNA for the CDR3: TGCGCCAGCAGCCAAGATCAAGGGCTATACACTGAAGCTTTCTTT.

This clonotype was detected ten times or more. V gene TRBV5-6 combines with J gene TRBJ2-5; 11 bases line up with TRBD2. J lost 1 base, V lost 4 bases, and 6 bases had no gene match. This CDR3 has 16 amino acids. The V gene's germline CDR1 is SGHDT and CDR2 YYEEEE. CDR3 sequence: CASSIGLAGPQETQYF. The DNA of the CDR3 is TGTGCCAGCAGCATTGGACTAGCGGGCCCCCAAGAGACCCAGTACTTC.

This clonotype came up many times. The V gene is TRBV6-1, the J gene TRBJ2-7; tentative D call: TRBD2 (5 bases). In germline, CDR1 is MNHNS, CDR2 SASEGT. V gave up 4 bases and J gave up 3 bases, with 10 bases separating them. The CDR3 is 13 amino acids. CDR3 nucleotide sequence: TGTGCCAGCAGTGCCGGGGTAAACTACGAGCAGTACTTC. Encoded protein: CASSAGVNYEQYF.

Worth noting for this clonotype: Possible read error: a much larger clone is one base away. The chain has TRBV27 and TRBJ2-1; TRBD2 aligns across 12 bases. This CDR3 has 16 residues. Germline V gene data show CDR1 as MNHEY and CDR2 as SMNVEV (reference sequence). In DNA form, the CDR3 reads TGTGCCGGCAGTTTTTACCTAGCGGGGGGGCCTAGTGAGCAGTTCTTC. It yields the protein CAGSFYLAGGPSEQFF.

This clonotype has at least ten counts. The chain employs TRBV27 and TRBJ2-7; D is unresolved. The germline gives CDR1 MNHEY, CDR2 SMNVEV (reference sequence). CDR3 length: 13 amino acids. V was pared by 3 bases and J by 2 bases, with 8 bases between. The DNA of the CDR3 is TGTGCCAGCAGTTTTAACGAGGCCTACGAGCAGTACTTC. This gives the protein CASSFNEAYEQYF.

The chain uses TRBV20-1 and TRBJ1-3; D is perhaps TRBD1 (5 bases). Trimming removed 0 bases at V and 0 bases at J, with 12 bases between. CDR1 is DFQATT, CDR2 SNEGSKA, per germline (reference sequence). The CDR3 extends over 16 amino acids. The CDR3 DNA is TGCAGTGCTAGAGATTGGGGGTCGTTCTCTGGAAACACCATATATTTT. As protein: CSARDWGSFSGNTIYF.

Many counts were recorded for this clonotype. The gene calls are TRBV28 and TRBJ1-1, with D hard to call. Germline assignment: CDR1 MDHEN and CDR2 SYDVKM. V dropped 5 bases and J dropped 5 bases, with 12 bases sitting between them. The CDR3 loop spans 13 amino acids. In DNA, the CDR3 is TGTGCCAGCAGTCCAGGTCTCCGGACTGAAGCTTTCTTT. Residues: CASSPGLRTEAFF.

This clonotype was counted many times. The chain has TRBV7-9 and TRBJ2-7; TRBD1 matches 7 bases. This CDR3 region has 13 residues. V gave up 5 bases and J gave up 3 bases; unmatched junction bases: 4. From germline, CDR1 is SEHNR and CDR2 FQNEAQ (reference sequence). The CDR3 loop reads CASSPGQFYEQYF. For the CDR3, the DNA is TGTGCCAGCAGCCCGGGACAGTTCTACGAGCAGTACTTC.

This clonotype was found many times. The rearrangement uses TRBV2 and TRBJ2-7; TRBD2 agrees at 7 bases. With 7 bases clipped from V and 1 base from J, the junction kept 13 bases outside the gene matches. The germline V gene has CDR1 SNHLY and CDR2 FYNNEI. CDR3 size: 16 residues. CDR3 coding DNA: TGTGCCAGCACCGATAATCTAGCGGTACGGTCCTACGAGCAGTACTTC. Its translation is CASTDNLAVRSYEQYF.

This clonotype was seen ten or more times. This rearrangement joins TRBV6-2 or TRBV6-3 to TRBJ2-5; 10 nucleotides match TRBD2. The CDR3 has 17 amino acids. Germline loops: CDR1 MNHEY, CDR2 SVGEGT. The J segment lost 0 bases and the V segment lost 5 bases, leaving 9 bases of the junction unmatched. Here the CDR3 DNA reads TGTGCCAGCAGTAACCCTCTAGCGGGAGTTCACCAAGAGACCCAGTACTTC. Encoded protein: CASSNPLAGVHQETQYF.

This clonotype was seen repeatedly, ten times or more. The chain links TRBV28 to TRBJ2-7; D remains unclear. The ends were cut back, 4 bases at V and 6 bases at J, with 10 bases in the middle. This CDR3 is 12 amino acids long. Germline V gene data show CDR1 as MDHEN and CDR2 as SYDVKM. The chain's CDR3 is CASSSVVPEQYF. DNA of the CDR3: TGTGCCAGCAGTTCCGTAGTCCCCGAGCAGTACTTC.

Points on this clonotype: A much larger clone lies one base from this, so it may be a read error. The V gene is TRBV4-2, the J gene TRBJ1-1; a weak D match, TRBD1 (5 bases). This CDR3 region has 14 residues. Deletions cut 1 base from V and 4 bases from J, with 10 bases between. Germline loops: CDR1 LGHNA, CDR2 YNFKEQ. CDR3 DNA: TGTGCCAGCAGCCAAGTCAGGGTGAGCACTGAAGCTTTCTTT. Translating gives CASSQVRVSTEAFF.

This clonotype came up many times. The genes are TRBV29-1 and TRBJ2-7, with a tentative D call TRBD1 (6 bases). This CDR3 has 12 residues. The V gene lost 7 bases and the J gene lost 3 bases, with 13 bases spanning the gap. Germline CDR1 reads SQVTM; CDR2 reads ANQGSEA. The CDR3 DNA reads TGCAGCGCGCTATCGACAGGCTACGAGCAGTACTTC. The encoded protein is CSALSTGYEQYF.

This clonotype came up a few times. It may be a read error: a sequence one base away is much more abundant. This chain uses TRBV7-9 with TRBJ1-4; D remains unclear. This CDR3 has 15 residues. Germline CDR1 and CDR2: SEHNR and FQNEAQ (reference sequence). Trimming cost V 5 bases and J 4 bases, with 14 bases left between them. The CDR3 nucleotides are TGTGCCAGCAGCCTAGGGCCAGTTAGTAATGAAAAACTGTTTTTT. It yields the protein CASSLGPVSNEKLFF.

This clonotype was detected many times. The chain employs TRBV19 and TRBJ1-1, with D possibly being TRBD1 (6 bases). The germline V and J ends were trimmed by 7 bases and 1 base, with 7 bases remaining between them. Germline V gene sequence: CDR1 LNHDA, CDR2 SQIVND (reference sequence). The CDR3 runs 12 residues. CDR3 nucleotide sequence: TGTGCCAGTATGACAGGGAACACTGAAGCTTTCTTT. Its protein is CASMTGNTEAFF.

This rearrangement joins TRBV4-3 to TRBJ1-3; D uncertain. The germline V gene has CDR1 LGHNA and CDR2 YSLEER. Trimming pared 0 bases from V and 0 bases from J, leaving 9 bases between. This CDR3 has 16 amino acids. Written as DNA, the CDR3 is TGCGCCAGCAGCCAAGATGCCAGGCCCTCTGGAAACACCATATATTTT. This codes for CASSQDARPSGNTIYF.